Reported below is one T cell receptor beta chain. No antigen is known for it. The table came from immunoSEQ multiplex PCR; TCRdb's copy has only in-frame clones and leaves some out. Of 10,000 to 13,000 clones detected, approximately 83% appear once; the ten largest clones hold under 9%. The entry originates in a study of tumor-infiltrating lymphocytes in localized non-small cell lung cancer. Study context: Some samples were collected after neoadjuvant chemotherapy; smokers, never-smokers and several histologies were included. Study outcomes and limitations: Different pieces of the same tissue were used for each assay.

Trimming shortened V by 6 bases and J by 0 bases, and 8 bases separated the two germline ends. CDR3 length equals 14 residues. The germline CDR1 and CDR2 sequences are LNHDA and SQIVND (reference sequence). Sequenced input: uninvolved lung tissue not adjacent to the tumor. This chain joins TRBV19 and TRBJ1-4; D might be TRBD1 (6 bases). This clonotype was sampled from a human donor with non-small cell lung cancer. CDR3 in DNA: TGTGCCAGTAGAGGGGGATCAACTAATGAAAAACTGTTTTTT. It codes for CASRGGSTNEKLFF.